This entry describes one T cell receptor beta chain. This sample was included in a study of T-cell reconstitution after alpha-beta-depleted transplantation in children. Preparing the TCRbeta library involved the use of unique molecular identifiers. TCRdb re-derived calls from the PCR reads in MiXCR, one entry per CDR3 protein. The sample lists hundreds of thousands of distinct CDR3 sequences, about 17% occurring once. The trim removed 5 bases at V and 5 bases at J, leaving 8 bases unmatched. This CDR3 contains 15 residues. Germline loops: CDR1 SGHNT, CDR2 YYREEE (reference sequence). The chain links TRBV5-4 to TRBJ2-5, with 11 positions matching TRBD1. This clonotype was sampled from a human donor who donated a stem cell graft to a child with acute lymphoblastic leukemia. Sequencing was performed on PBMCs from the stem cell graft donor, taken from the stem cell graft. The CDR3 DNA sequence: TGTGCCAGCAGACCGGGACAGGGGGTCGGGGAGACCCAGTACTTC. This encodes CASRPGQGVGETQYF. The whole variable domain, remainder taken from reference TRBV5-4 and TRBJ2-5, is ETGVTQSPTHLIKTRGQQVTLRCSSQSGHNTVSWYQQALGQGPQFIFQYYREEENGRGNFPPRFSGLQFPNYSSELNVNALELDDSALYLCASRPGQGVGETQYFGPGTRLLVL.